Below, 27 T cell receptor beta chains from the same sample are listed, as sequenced in a study of cytomegalovirus exposure and HLA in healthy donors. The PCR used 60 Vbeta and 13 Jbeta primers. Sequenced by immunoSEQ multiplex PCR; TCRdb stores in-frame clones only, minus some. The table includes 130,000 or so clones, roughly 66% detected once. The specimen was PBMCs. These TCRs come from an older woman in good health and CMV-seronegative.

This clone was recorded a few times. V is TRBV11-3 and J is TRBJ2-3; 7 bases are shared with TRBD2. The CDR3 length is 16 residues. Looked up from germline, CDR1 is SGHNT and CDR2 is YENEEA. Unmatched junction bases numbered 6, after V lost 1 base and J lost 2 bases. The CDR3 DNA sequence: TGTGCCAGCAGCTTAGGTGGCGGGAGAGTCACAGATACGCAGTATTTT. It translates to CASSLGGGRVTDTQYF.

The V gene is TRBV19, the J gene TRBJ2-3, with 7 bases matching TRBD2. This CDR3 contains 13 residues. Germline V gene lookup returns CDR1 LNHDA and CDR2 SQIVND (reference sequence). V gave up 8 bases and J gave up 3 bases; unmatched junction bases: 5. The CDR3: CASRRGGTDTQYF. For the CDR3, the DNA is TGTGCCAGTCGAAGGGGAGGGACAGATACGCAGTATTTT.

This clone was seen a handful of times. This chain connects TRBV5-5 to TRBJ1-1; TRBD1 is a possible D gene (5 bases). The germline gives CDR1 SGHKS, CDR2 YYEKEE (reference sequence). The CDR3 contains 14 residues. Trimming cost V 4 bases and J 5 bases, with 15 bases left between them. CDR3 DNA: TGTGCCAGCAGCGGTGAAGGGGTAGGGACTGAAGCTTTCTTT. Amino acids: CASSGEGVGTEAFF.

The chain couples TRBV4-3 to TRBJ1-6; possible D gene TRBD1, 5 bases. V shed 0 bases and J shed 10 bases, with 16 bases lying between them. The CDR3 is 16 residues long. CDR1 is LGHNA, CDR2 YSLEER, per germline. DNA of the CDR3: TGCGCCAGCAGCCAAGATCCCCCAGGGCTAAGATCACCCCTCCACTTT. Encoded protein: CASSQDPPGLRSPLHF.

V usage is TRBV9 and J usage is TRBJ1-2; D unclear. The germline V gene encodes CDR1 SGDLS and CDR2 YYNGEE. This CDR3 has 15 residues. Trimming cost V 0 bases and J 4 bases, with 13 bases left between them. For the CDR3, the DNA is TGTGCCAGCAGCGTAGGTTTCGGGGAAGGCTATGGCTACACCTTC. This sequence encodes CASSVGFGEGYGYTF.

This clone has a single count. As DNA, the CDR3 is TGTGCCAGCAGCCTCCGCAGCGCACTAGCGGGAGCCGATACGCAGTATTTT. Translating gives CASSLRSALAGADTQYF. This chain connects TRBV7-3 to TRBJ2-3; 11 bases map to TRBD2. Germline CDR1 is SGHTA and CDR2 is FQGTGA. The CDR3 has 17 amino acids. The ends lost 5 bases at V and 6 bases at J; junction bases unmatched: 13.

The chain is built from TRBV10-3 and TRBJ2-3, with 7 bases fitting TRBD2. CDR3 length: 17 amino acids. Trimming cost V 2 bases and J 6 bases; bases outside gene matches: 14. CDR1 and CDR2 from the germline V gene are ENHRY and SYGVKD. The CDR3 coding sequence is TGTGCCATCAGTGAGCGTGGCGGGGCGGGAGTTTTGGATACGCAGTATTTT. Translation gives CAISERGGAGVLDTQYF.

The V gene is TRBV5-6, the J gene TRBJ2-7, with TRBD1 matching over 8 bases. This CDR3 is built from 17 residues. The ends lost 0 bases at V and 0 bases at J; junction bases unmatched: 8. Germline-derived CDR1 and CDR2 are SGHDT and YYEEEE. This CDR3 reads CASSLAHRDRHSYEQYF. The CDR3 nucleotides read TGTGCCAGCAGCTTGGCCCACCGGGACAGGCACTCCTACGAGCAGTACTTC.

The chain carries TRBV6-5 and TRBJ2-7; possibly TRBD2 for D (5 bases). The CDR3 is made up of 13 amino acids. CDR1 is MNHEY and CDR2 is SVGAGI in the germline V gene. V dropped 0 bases and J dropped 6 bases, with 9 bases sitting between them. The CDR3 here is CASSYSPRGEQYF. For the CDR3, the DNA is TGTGCCAGCAGTTACTCCCCTCGGGGCGAGCAGTACTTC.

The chain is built from TRBV10-3 and TRBJ2-2; D not resolved. The CDR3 is 12 amino acids. Germline V CDR1 and CDR2: ENHRY, SYGVKD. The V end was cut by 9 bases, the J end by 1 base, with 6 bases between. This CDR3 is CAMRGNTGELFF. The CDR3 DNA reads as TGTGCCATGCGTGGGAACACCGGGGAGCTGTTTTTT.

The chain combines TRBV6-1 with TRBJ2-5, with 10 positions matching TRBD2. The DNA end favors TRBJ2-7, so the J call may be wrong. CDR1 is MNHNS, CDR2 SASEGT, per germline. The CDR3 contains 14 residues. For the CDR3, the DNA is TGTGCCAGCAGCCGGACTAGCGGATCCTACGAGCAGTACTTC. It codes for CASSRTSGSYEQYF.

The V call is TRBV2, the J call TRBJ1-1, with D possibly matching TRBD1 (5 bases). The length of the CDR3 is 13 residues. V was cut by 5 bases and J by 0 bases, with 7 bases left in between. Germline V gene sequence: CDR1 SNHLY, CDR2 FYNNEI. The CDR3: CASSSDMNTEAFF. As DNA, the CDR3 is TGTGCCAGCAGTTCGGACATGAACACTGAAGCTTTCTTT.

V usage is TRBV9 and J usage is TRBJ2-5; 8 positions agree with TRBD2. Trimming took 0 bases from V and 4 from J; bases not matched to a gene: 2. CDR1 is SGDLS, CDR2 YYNGEE, per germline. The CDR3 runs 14 residues. This chain's CDR3 is CASSVGGGRETQYF. Written as DNA, the CDR3 is TGTGCCAGCAGCGTAGGCGGGGGGCGAGAGACCCAGTACTTC.

The V gene is TRBV7-9, the J gene TRBJ2-3; D not certain. This CDR3 has 12 residues. Germline CDR1 reads SEHNR; CDR2 reads FQNEAQ (reference sequence). V was clipped by 3 bases and J by 5 bases, with 6 bases between them. CDR3 nucleotide sequence: TGTGCCAGCAGCTTCCTCGGAGATACGCAGTATTTT. Amino acids: CASSFLGDTQYF.

The rearrangement joins TRBV7-8 to TRBJ2-2; 11 bases agree with TRBD2. V gave up 1 base and J gave up 4 bases; unmatched junction bases: 8. Germline lookup yields CDR1 SGHVS and CDR2 FQNEAQ. The CDR3 runs 18 residues. CDR3 residues: CASSLGASGGKITGELFF. For the CDR3, the DNA is TGTGCCAGCAGCTTAGGGGCTAGCGGGGGGAAAATCACCGGGGAGCTGTTTTTT.

This chain joins TRBV7-9 and TRBJ1-2, with 9 bases fitting TRBD1. The germline V gene encodes CDR1 SEHNR and CDR2 FQNEAQ (reference sequence). CDR3 length: 15 amino acids. The trim removed 3 bases at V and 8 bases at J, leaving 10 bases unmatched. CDR3 nucleotides: TGTGCCAGCAGCTTGGGGACAGGGCCTACGGGCGGCTACACCTTC. As protein: CASSLGTGPTGGYTF.

This clone was seen a few times. The V gene is TRBV6-1, the J gene TRBJ2-7; D is perhaps TRBD2 (6 bases). Trimming shortened V by 6 bases and J by 2 bases, and 14 bases separated the two germline ends. CDR3 length: 14 residues. Germline CDR1 is MNHNS and CDR2 is SASEGT. This chain's CDR3 is CASRVSGPTYEQYF. In DNA, the CDR3 is TGTGCCAGCAGAGTTAGCGGCCCAACCTACGAGCAGTACTTC.

Details on this clone: Mismatch with germline at one junction end may stem from a read error. The chain joins TRBV7-9 to TRBJ2-5, with D possibly matching TRBD2 (6 bases). This CDR3 spans 18 amino acids. CDR1 is SEHNR and CDR2 is FQNEAQ in the germline V gene (reference sequence). CDR3: CSSSSASVGGMYQETQYF. The CDR3 DNA sequence: TGTTCCAGCAGCTCCGCCTCGGTGGGCGGGATGTACCAAGAGACCCAGTACTTC.

The chain carries TRBV7-6 and TRBJ1-2; possibly TRBD1 for D (6 bases). V lost 2 bases, J lost 4 bases, and 11 bases lay in between. The CDR3 sequence is 14 residues long. CDR1 and CDR2 from the germline V gene are SGHVS and FNYEAQ. The CDR3 is CASSLLQGTYGYTF. As DNA, the CDR3 is TGTGCCAGCAGCTTACTACAGGGAACCTATGGCTACACCTTC. Full variable domain (remainder filled in from reference TRBV7-6 and TRBJ1-2): GAGVSQSPRYKVTKRGQDVALRCDPISGHVSLYWYRQALGQGPEFLTYFNYEAQQDKSGLPNDRFSAERPEGSISTLTIQRTEQRDSAMYRCASSLLQGTYGYTFGSGTRLTVV.

This sequence joins TRBV6-5 and TRBJ2-1, with 7 bases that match TRBD1. Germline assignment: CDR1 MNHEY and CDR2 SVGAGI. With V trimmed by 8 bases and J by 8 bases, 12 bases remained unmatched. The CDR3 loop spans 14 amino acids. CDR3 sequence: CASGATGTVYEQFF. The CDR3 DNA follows: TGTGCCAGCGGGGCCACCGGGACAGTATATGAGCAGTTCTTC.

In this sample, this clone turned up once. The DNA for the CDR3 is TGTGCCAGCAGCGCACACATCGACAGTGGTGAAGCTTTCTTT. The encoded protein is CASSAHIDSGEAFF. The chain combines TRBV9 with TRBJ1-1; possible D gene TRBD1, 5 bases. The CDR3 totals 14 residues. V dropped 3 bases and J dropped 7 bases, with 16 bases sitting between them. CDR1 and CDR2 (germline): SGDLS, YYNGEE.

This clone was seen more than once but under ten times. The chain is built from TRBV2 and TRBJ2-6; 8 bases fit TRBD1. Unmatched junction bases numbered 12, after V lost 11 bases and J lost 0 bases. Germline V gene lookup returns CDR1 SNHLY and CDR2 FYNNEI. The CDR3 extends over 17 amino acids. CDR3 in DNA: TGTGCCTGGAATCACCAGGGGGCACTCTCTGGGGCCAACGTCCTGACTTTC. This translates into CAWNHQGALSGANVLTF.

This clone was observed a few times. The chain couples TRBV7-2 to TRBJ1-1; the match to TRBD1 covers 7 bases. With 1 base clipped from V and 6 bases from J, the junction kept 8 bases outside the gene matches. The CDR3 extends over 15 amino acids. Germline loops: CDR1 SGHTA, CDR2 FQGNSA. Written as DNA, the CDR3 is TGTGCCAGCAGCTTAGAATACAGGGGAGGCGCTGAAGCTTTCTTT. Translated: CASSLEYRGGAEAFF.

The V and J genes are TRBV4-3 and TRBJ2-3; tentative D call: TRBD1 (5 bases). This CDR3 has 15 residues. Deletions cut 4 bases from V and 1 base from J, with 12 bases between. The V gene's germline CDR1 is LGHNA and CDR2 YSLEER. The CDR3 here is CASSPRVSRTDTQYF. The CDR3 DNA sequence: TGCGCCAGCAGCCCCAGGGTCTCCCGCACAGATACGCAGTATTTT.

This chain uses TRBV29-1 with TRBJ2-7; D remains ambiguous. From germline, CDR1 is SQVTM and CDR2 ANQGSEA. V lost 4 bases to trimming and J lost 4 bases, with 5 bases between them. This CDR3 comprises 10 residues. CDR3 protein: CSVGTYEQYF. The CDR3 coding sequence is TGCAGCGTTGGAACTTACGAGCAGTACTTC.

J is TRBJ1-3 and V is TRBV7-2; D unresolved. V lost 2 bases and J 4 bases, leaving 9 bases between the germline ends. The germline CDR1 and CDR2 sequences are SGHTA and FQGNSA. This CDR3 region has 14 residues. This chain's CDR3 is CASSLLRLGNTIYF. The CDR3 region has the DNA TGTGCCAGCAGCTTATTGAGGCTGGGAAACACCATATATTTT.

This clone appeared once. This CDR3 is CSVDGTSGRTDTQYF. CDR3 nucleotide sequence: TGCAGCGTTGACGGGACTAGCGGGCGCACAGATACGCAGTATTTT. This chain connects TRBV29-1 to TRBJ2-3; 12 bases are a match to TRBD2. In germline, CDR1 is SQVTM, CDR2 ANQGSEA. The junction had 2 bases not matched to a gene; V was cut back by 3 bases and J by 1 base. The CDR3 has 15 amino acids.